A single TCR beta chain is shown here with its context. Its antigen is not known. The treatment here: oral pan-JAK inhibitor, 5-10 mg twice daily. Samples from alopecia areata patients were lesional scalp punch biopsies and peripheral blood. The sample comes from a study of CD8+ T cells in alopecia areata. Study findings and constraints: Normal-skin resident alphabeta T cells also appear among scalp sample sequences.

Reverse transcription of extracted RNA yielded cDNA, which provided the sequencing template. The data were produced by immunoSEQ multiplex PCR, yet TCRdb's version contains in-frame clones alone and is incomplete. The sample yields about 74,000 clones, 29% seen once. The input for sequencing was CD8+ T cells sorted from blood, taken at week 4, from a patient treated with tofacitinib. The clonotype comes from a human donor with alopecia areata.

CDR3 residues: CASSPSGGAVYEQYF. The DNA for the CDR3 is TGTGCCAGCAGCCCGTCGGGGGGAGCCGTCTACGAGCAGTACTTC. This sequence joins TRBV11-2 and TRBJ2-7, with 7 bases lining up with TRBD2. CDR3 length: 15 amino acids. Trimming took 5 bases from V and 3 from J; bases not matched to a gene: 10. From germline, CDR1 is SGHAT and CDR2 FQNNGV.